The clone carrying this TCR beta chain was seen only once. This sample was included in a study of blood T cell repertoires in COVID-19. Study-level background: Some COVID-19 samples were acute and others convalescent; all came from the United States, Italy and Spain. The cDNA or gDNA used as material had been derived from T cells, B-cell-depleted T cells, or PBMCs.

In germline, CDR1 is SQVTM, CDR2 ANQGSEA. The CDR3 is 15 residues long. Losses at the gene ends were 3 bases for V and 1 base for J; bases not matched to a gene: 7. Authors' processing steps: Amplified reference gene primers provided the basis for estimating nucleated cell counts. Some clones are missing from TCRdb's copy, which holds only in-frame ones; the method was immunoSEQ multiplex PCR. The V and J calls and clone size are taken from that table; D and trimming were inferred from the DNA. The data show 150,000 to 200,000 clones, with roughly nine tenths seen just once and less than 1% held by the top ten.

The sequenced sample was peripheral blood. The TCR comes from a young man with acute or convalescent COVID-19. The V and J genes are TRBV29-1 and TRBJ1-2, with 8 bases matching TRBD1. For the CDR3, the DNA is TGCAGCGTTGAGGCAGGGGGCTTCTATAACTATGGCTACACCTTC. Translation: CSVEAGGFYNYGYTF.